The following is a T cell receptor beta chain sequence with its context. With 5 bases clipped from V and 6 bases from J, the junction kept 9 bases outside the gene matches. Germline CDR1 MNHNS, CDR2 SASEGT. The CDR3 runs 14 residues. PCR used 60 Vbeta primers and 13 Jbeta primers. Data came from immunoSEQ multiplex PCR; TCRdb stores just in-frame clones and leaves some out. Among around 100,000 clones listed, approximately 80% were seen once. The sample comes from a study of cytomegalovirus exposure and HLA in healthy donors. The chain joins TRBV6-1 to TRBJ1-1, with 7 bases lining up with TRBD1. The source material was PBMCs. The receptor was derived from a female donor in good health and CMV-seropositive. The CDR3 sequence is CASSSLDRDSEAFF. The CDR3 region has the DNA TGTGCCAGCAGTTCTCTCGACAGGGACTCTGAAGCTTTCTTT.